This TCR beta chain was identified during a study of T cells in Graves' hyperthyroidism and ophthalmopathy. Points from the study as a whole: Ophthalmopathy was identified by the model a median around 5.9 months ahead of onset. A model using 13 V-J features told ophthalmopathy apart from stable hyperthyroidism.

In germline, CDR1 is SGHTA, CDR2 FQGNSA. The CDR3 extends over 14 amino acids. Trimming pared 2 bases from V and 6 bases from J, leaving 14 bases between. This clonotype has a handful of counts. Its antigen is as yet unknown. TCR beta CDR3 sequences were amplified from RNA transcripts. Carried out on the TCR CDR3, a first-round RT-PCR used the HTBI primer set. TCRdb redid the calling of the multiplex PCR reads with MiXCR, one entry per CDR3 protein. The sample lists about 560,000 distinct CDR3 sequences, about 43% occurring once. For Graves' hyperthyroidism to be stable, ophthalmopathy could not progress within 18 months. In patients aged 18 to 65, hyperthyroidism was newly diagnosed, with duration under 2 months.

The V gene is TRBV7-2, the J gene TRBJ2-7; tentative D call: TRBD1 (5 bases). The sample consisted of peripheral blood or thyroid tissue (not recorded which). This receptor was obtained from a woman aged 18-30 years with Graves' hyperthyroidism. CDR3: CASSLSQAAGEQYF. The CDR3 DNA sequence: TGTGCCAGCAGCTTATCACAGGCCGCAGGCGAGCAGTACTTC.